This TCR beta chain is from a study of early T cells in non-severe SARS-CoV-2 infection. Across the whole study: Sequenced material consisted of bulk RNA (from unsorted whole blood), and chains were unpaired.

Germline V gives CDR1 SEHNR, CDR2 FQNEAQ (reference sequence). The CDR3 covers 14 residues. The V and J ends lost 4 bases and 1 base respectively, with 9 bases between them. TCRdb reprocessed the 5' RACE reads via MiXCR and lists one record per CDR3 protein. The sample includes approximately 70,000 distinct CDR3 sequences, approximately 10% of them seen just once. The J gene is TRBJ2-3, the V gene TRBV7-9; D not certain. The receptor was derived from an adult who was a healthcare worker with PCR-confirmed SARS-CoV-2 infection or an uninfected control (not recorded which). The sample was whole blood. Written as DNA, the CDR3 is TGTGCCAGCAGCTCCCCCCGGGGCACAGATACGCAGTATTTT. Protein: CASSSPRGTDTQYF.